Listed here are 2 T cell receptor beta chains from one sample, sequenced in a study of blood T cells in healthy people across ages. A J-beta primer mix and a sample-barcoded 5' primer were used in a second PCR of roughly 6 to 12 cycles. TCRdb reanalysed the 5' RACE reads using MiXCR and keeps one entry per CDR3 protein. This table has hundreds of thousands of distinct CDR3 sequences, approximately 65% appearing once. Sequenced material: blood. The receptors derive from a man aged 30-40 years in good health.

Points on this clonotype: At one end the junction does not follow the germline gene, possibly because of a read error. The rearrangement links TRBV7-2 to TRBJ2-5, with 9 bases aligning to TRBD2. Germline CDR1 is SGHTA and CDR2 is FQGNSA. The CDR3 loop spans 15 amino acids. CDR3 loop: CASSSWLAGKGEQYF. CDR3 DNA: TGCGCCAGCAGCTCCTGGCTAGCGGGAAAGGGAGAGCAGTACTTC. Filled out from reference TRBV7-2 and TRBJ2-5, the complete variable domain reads GAGVSQSPSNKVTEKGKDVELRCDPISGHTALYWYRQSLGQGLEFLIYFQGNSAPDKSGLPSDRFSAERTGGSVSTLTIQRTQQEDSAVYLCASSSWLAGKGEQYFGPGTRLLVL.

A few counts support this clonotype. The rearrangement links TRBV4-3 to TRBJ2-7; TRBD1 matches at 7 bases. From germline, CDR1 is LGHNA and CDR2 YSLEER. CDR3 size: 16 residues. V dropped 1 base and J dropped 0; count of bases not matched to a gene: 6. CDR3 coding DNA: TGCGCCAGCAGCCAAGGGACAGGTATGGGCTCCTACGAGCAGTACTTC. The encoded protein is CASSQGTGMGSYEQYF.